This TCR beta chain originates from a study of blood T cell repertoires in COVID-19. This clone has a single count. Libraries were prepared by immunoSEQ multiplex PCR; TCRdb keeps only in-frame clonotypes and omits some of them. The sample lists about 120,000 clones; 80% to 90% were seen once. V was cut by 2 bases and J by 2 bases, with 9 bases left in between. The germline V gene encodes CDR1 SGHTA and CDR2 FQGNSA. This CDR3 spans 14 amino acids. The sequenced sample was peripheral blood. The chain joins TRBV7-2 to TRBJ1-2; D is unclear. The source is a woman aged 50 to 60 with acute or convalescent COVID-19. The CDR3 here is CASSLIPGNYGYTF. CDR3 DNA: TGTGCCAGCAGCTTAATACCGGGAAACTATGGCTACACCTTC.